The 19 T cell receptor beta chains below all came from one sample that was sequenced in a study of Tregs in tolerant kidney transplant recipients. Related graft donors supplied nonmyeloablative bone marrow transplants, and mixed chimerism was transient. Measured with immunoSEQ multiplex PCR; TCRdb has only the in-frame clones, and not every one. The repertoire table contains approximately 13,000 clones. The sequencing here drew on CD8+ T cells from blood (PBMCs), taken 6 months after the transplant. The receptors were sampled from a human patient who received a combined kidney and bone marrow transplant. Certain T cells may be donor cells from the graft.

With regard to this clone: The CDR3 goes on 3 residues after the read ends, and that part is filled in from the germline J gene. The J gene is TRBJ1-5, the V gene TRBV19, with D hard to call. The CDR3 covers 16 residues. V lost 1 base and J 1 base, leaving 11 bases between the germline ends. CDR1 and CDR2 (germline): LNHDA, SQIVND (reference sequence). The CDR3 bases that were read are TGTGCCAGTAGTATAGTGGTTTTAGGGAGCAATCAGCCC. Protein product: CASSIVVLGSNQP. The CDR3 reads in full as CASSIVVLGSNQPQHF.

As to this clone: The observed sequence ends 3 residues before the CDR3 terminus, with the missing tail filled in from the germline J gene. This rearrangement joins TRBV7-6 to TRBJ1-5; tentatively, D is TRBD1 (5 bases). Germline lookup yields CDR1 SGHVS and CDR2 FNYEAQ. The CDR3 is made up of 15 amino acids. V was shortened by 1 base and J by 2 bases, with 9 bases between the two germline ends. CDR3: CASSLGGSGNQPQHF. The covered CDR3 bases are TGTGCCAGCAGCTTAGGGGGCTCGGGCAATCAGCCC.

A word on this clone: The CDR3 goes on 3 residues after the read ends, and that part is filled in from the germline J gene. V is TRBV7-9 and J is TRBJ2-4; 9 nucleotides align to TRBD1. The CDR3 is made up of 14 amino acids. The germline gives CDR1 SEHNR, CDR2 FQNEAQ (reference sequence). The part of the CDR3 DNA that was read is TGTGCCAGCAGCACCTCCGGGACAGGGATCGGT. Translating gives CASSTSGTGIG. The CDR3 as a whole reads CASSTSGTGIGQYF.

The part of the CDR3 DNA that was read is TGCGCCAGCAGCGGGGGACAGGGGGCTTACGGGACC. Encoded protein: CASSGGQGAYGT. The CDR3 in its entirety is CASSGGQGAYGTQYF. The V gene is TRBV10-2, the J gene TRBJ2-5; 12 nucleotides agree with TRBD1. The CDR3 extends 3 residues past the end of the read, so its final part is completed from the germline J gene. CDR3 length: 15 amino acids. V shed 6 bases and J 7 bases; nucleotides not matched to a gene: 9. Germline lookup yields CDR1 WSHSY and CDR2 SAAADI.

Worth noting for this clone: The DNA ends 3 residues before the CDR3 does, and the rest of the CDR3 is filled in from the germline J gene. This rearrangement joins TRBV29-1 to TRBJ2-5, with 7 bases aligning to TRBD1. The CDR3 sequence is 14 residues long. CDR1 and CDR2 (germline): SQVTM, ANQGSEA. The V and J ends lost 5 bases and 1 base, in that order; junction bases with no gene match: 7. CDR3 bases read: TGCAGCGTTCCCGACAGGGTCCGCCAAGAGACC. It specifies CSVPDRVRQET. The CDR3 in full is CSVPDRVRQETQYF.

Of note for this clone: The sequenced fragment ends 3 residues before the CDR3 boundary, so the rest is inferred from the germline J gene. The chain links TRBV7-9 to TRBJ1-2, with 10 bases fitting TRBD1. Germline V CDR1 and CDR2: SEHNR, FQNEAQ (reference sequence). The CDR3 has 15 residues. The V segment lost 2 bases and the J segment 6 bases; nucleotides outside the gene matches: 6. The CDR3 is CASSLSRDRGNGYTF. The CDR3 bases that were read are TGTGCCAGCAGCTTATCCCGGGACAGGGGTAATGGC.

Of note for this clone: The sequenced fragment ends 3 residues before the CDR3 boundary, so the rest is inferred from the germline J gene. The chain has TRBV19 and TRBJ2-5, with D unclear. From germline, CDR1 is LNHDA and CDR2 SQIVND (reference sequence). The V gene lost 3 bases and the J gene lost 2 bases, with 13 bases spanning the gap. The length of the CDR3 is 15 residues. The DNA read from the CDR3 is TGTGCCAGTAGTATGTTTGGCGGCAGACAAGAGACC. Amino acids: CASSMFGGRQET. The full CDR3 protein reads CASSMFGGRQETQYF.

On this clone itself: The read falls 3 residues short of the CDR3 end, and the missing part is taken from the germline J gene. The chain combines TRBV12-5 with TRBJ2-5, with D tentatively TRBD2 (6 bases). This CDR3 region has 16 residues. Germline V lookup: CDR1 LGHNT, CDR2 FRNRAP. Trimming took 3 bases from V and 4 from J, leaving 18 bases between them. The CDR3 loop reads CASGFPKEGPGETQYF. The sequenced CDR3 bases are TGTGCTAGTGGTTTTCCTAAGGAGGGGCCGGGAGAGACC.

Comment on this clone: The CDR3 end is not reached by the read, which stops 3 residues before it; the germline J gene fills it in. The chain is built from TRBV2 and TRBJ2-1; 8 bases are a match to TRBD2. Looked up from germline, CDR1 is SNHLY and CDR2 is FYNNEI. V was clipped by 6 bases and J by 0 bases; unmatched bases: 4. This CDR3 is built from 15 residues. CDR3 bases read: TGTGCCAGCAGCAATAGCGGGAACTCCTACAATGAG. This sequence encodes CASSNSGNSYNE. The whole CDR3 protein reads CASSNSGNSYNEQFF.

On this clone: The sequenced fragment ends 3 residues before the CDR3 boundary, so the rest is inferred from the germline J gene. V gene TRBV6-2 or TRBV6-3 combines with J gene TRBJ1-5, with D tentatively TRBD1 (5 bases). Germline V gene data show CDR1 as MNHEY and CDR2 as SVGEGT. The CDR3 has 16 residues. V lost 2 bases to trimming and J lost 1 base, with 12 bases between them. The CDR3 here is CASSYPGHYSNQPQHF. The covered CDR3 bases are TGTGCCAGCAGTTACCCCGGACACTACAGCAATCAGCCC.

Details on this clone: The sequenced fragment ends 3 residues before the CDR3 boundary, so the rest is inferred from the germline J gene. This chain connects TRBV5-1 to TRBJ1-1; TRBD1 aligns across 7 bases. With V trimmed by 4 bases and J by 4 bases, 7 bases remained unmatched. Per the germline V gene, CDR1 is SGHRS and CDR2 is YFSETQ. CDR3 length: 14 amino acids. The CDR3 here is CASSARQGGTEAFF. The part of the CDR3 DNA that was read is TGCGCCAGCAGCGCCCGACAGGGCGGCACTGAA.

For this clone: The CDR3 end falls 3 residues outside the read, so it is completed with the germline J gene. Distinct nucleotide sequences in the sample also encode this CDR3. V gene TRBV7-8 combines with J gene TRBJ1-3, with D possibly TRBD1 on 5 matching bases. V lost 4 bases and J lost 0, with 13 bases in between. The length of the CDR3 is 16 residues. CDR1 SGHVS and CDR2 FQNEAQ come from the germline V gene. This chain's CDR3 is CASSSKTVSSGNTIYF. The sequenced CDR3 bases are TGTGCCAGCAGCTCCAAGACAGTCAGCTCTGGAAACACC.

On this clone: The CDR3 extends 3 residues past the end of the read, so its final part is completed from the germline J gene. The rearrangement links TRBV5-1 to TRBJ2-2; TRBD2 is a possible D gene (5 bases). This CDR3 has 16 amino acids. Germline-derived CDR1 and CDR2 are SGHRS and YFSETQ. V was cut by 0 bases and J by 5 bases, with 14 bases left in between. The DNA read from the CDR3 is TGCGCCAGCAGCTTGGCTCCCCCCGGGGTTACCGGGGAG. As protein: CASSLAPPGVTGE. The whole CDR3 protein reads CASSLAPPGVTGELFF.

As concerns this clone: The read falls 3 residues short of the CDR3 end, and the missing part is taken from the germline J gene. The chain links TRBV19 to TRBJ1-2, with 8 bases fitting TRBD1. Germline V gene lookup returns CDR1 LNHDA and CDR2 SQIVND (reference sequence). The CDR3 is made up of 12 amino acids. CDR3 sequence: CASSWDRYGYTF. The sequenced part of the CDR3 DNA is TGTGCCAGTAGTTGGGACAGGTACGGC. Full variable domain (remainder filled in from reference TRBV19 and TRBJ1-2): DGGITQSPKYLFRKEGQNVTLSCEQNLNHDAMYWYRQDPGQGLRLIYYSQIVNDFQKGDIAEGYSVSREKKESFPLTVTSAQKNPTAFYLCASSWDRYGYTFGSGTRLTVV.

Details on this clone: Read sequence stops 3 residues before the CDR3 end, and the germline J gene provides the missing end. The V gene is TRBV29-1, the J gene TRBJ2-1; no definite D call. The CDR3 has 10 amino acids. V gave up 4 bases and J gave up 8 bases, with 6 bases separating them. The V gene's germline CDR1 is SQVTM and CDR2 ANQGSEA. This CDR3 is CSVVLDEQFF. The sequenced part of the CDR3 DNA is TGCAGCGTTGTCCTCGATGAG.

Of note for this clone: The read stops 3 residues short of the end of the CDR3; the missing end is completed from the germline J gene. The rearrangement links TRBV4-2 to TRBJ2-7; weak D call: TRBD1 (5 bases). CDR3 size: 18 residues. V shed 0 bases and J shed 3 bases, with 21 bases lying between them. Germline-derived CDR1 and CDR2 are LGHNA and YNFKEQ. The DNA read from the CDR3 is TGTGCCAGCAGCCAAGAACAGCCCTTCGCCGGACAAAGCTACGAG. Amino acids: CASSQEQPFAGQSYE. The CDR3 in its entirety is CASSQEQPFAGQSYEQYF.

Regarding this clone: The CDR3 end falls 3 residues outside the read, so it is completed with the germline J gene. This chain uses TRBV19 with TRBJ2-1; possible D gene TRBD2, 5 bases. The germline CDR1 and CDR2 sequences are LNHDA and SQIVND (reference sequence). This CDR3 region has 14 residues. V shed 1 base and J shed 7 bases, with 11 bases lying between them. The sequenced CDR3 bases are TGTGCCAGTAGTATAGCCCTGTCGGGGAATGAG. As protein: CASSIALSGNE. The whole CDR3 reads CASSIALSGNEQFF. Full variable domain (missing parts from reference TRBV19 and TRBJ2-1): DGGITQSPKYLFRKEGQNVTLSCEQNLNHDAMYWYRQDPGQGLRLIYYSQIVNDFQKGDIAEGYSVSREKKESFPLTVTSAQKNPTAFYLCASSIALSGNEQFFGPGTRLTVL.

As concerns this clone: Read coverage stops 3 residues before the CDR3 terminus; the germline J gene supplies the remainder. The chain recombines TRBV6-2 or TRBV6-3 with TRBJ1-5; possible D gene TRBD1, 6 bases. The V gene's germline CDR1 is MNHEY and CDR2 SVGEGT. Trimming pared 6 bases from V and 1 base from J, leaving 10 bases between. The length of the CDR3 is 14 residues. The CDR3 loop is CASRDRDSNQPQHF. The DNA read from the CDR3 is TGTGCCAGCAGGGACAGAGACAGCAATCAGCCC.

About this clone: The missing CDR3 end, 3 residues past where the read stops, is filled in from the germline J gene. This rearrangement joins TRBV7-9 to TRBJ1-2; tentatively, D is TRBD1 (5 bases). The germline V gene encodes CDR1 SEHNR and CDR2 FQNEAQ (reference sequence). The CDR3 runs 15 residues. CDR3 sequence: CASSLGHLTTYDYTF. CDR3 DNA, as far as it was read: TGTGCCAGCAGCCTTGGACATTTAACTACCTACGAC.